This TCR beta chain was sequenced in a study of CD8+ T cells in alopecia areata (dated by TCRdb to the late 2010s). For the study in its entirety: The treated patients, all with moderate-to-severe alopecia areata, were enrolled in an open-label pilot trial of oral tofacitinib given at 5 to 10 mg twice daily. Clonality in the scalp was compared among normal scalp (n=4), patchy alopecia areata scalp (n=8), and alopecia totalis/universalis scalp (n=8). In both human patients and the C3H/HeJ mouse model, the study applied high-throughput TCRbeta sequencing to look at T cell clonal expansion in alopecia areata. TCRbeta CDR3 regions were amplified by immunoSEQ multiplex PCR with 35 Vbeta forward and 13 Jbeta reverse primers. Biopsies were taken from tofacitinib-treated patients at baseline and at 4 and 24 weeks of treatment, and a later scalp biopsy was taken in several of the tofacitinib-treated patients. The SALT score, which quantifies the percentage of affected scalp surface area, was used to measure disease severity in treated patients. Patients stayed on tofacitinib for 6 to 18 months and then had 6 months of follow-up off drug so that delayed response and recurrence could be assessed. The RNA source kit depended on sample type: the PAXgene miRNA kit for fixed scalp, the miRNeasy kit for PBMCs, and the RNeasy kit for mouse skin. Human TCRbeta sequencing covered scalp tissue and sorted CD4+ and CD8+ peripheral blood T cells from patchy and totalis/universalis alopecia areata patients and healthy controls. Paper-wide results and their limitations: TCR sequences shared between patients were less clear than in mice, possibly partly because of HLA diversity in the patient population. Because the treated cohort was small and had just a single nonresponder, larger studies are needed to establish links between baseline CD8+ expansion and response. Tofacitinib significantly decreased scalp clonality and the number of expanded CD8+ clones among the top 100 scalp clones. Unlike mouse skin, where gammadelta T cells dominate, normal human skin contains resident alphabeta T cells that get sequenced too, which complicates analysis of the scalp TCR repertoire. Higher clonality and more expanded CD8+ clones were observed in lesional scalp than in normal scalp, particularly in alopecia totalis/universalis, a finding suggestive of antigenic drive. Many expanded lesional clones were found to persist in scalp and blood during tofacitinib treatment, and relapse after treatment cessation may be partly explained by this persistence.

Library creation used the immunoSEQ multiplex PCR assay. To provide template for TCR sequencing, every sample had RNA extracted and reverse transcribed into cDNA. First-strand cDNA was synthesized using SuperScript III with a 2:1 mix of oligo-dT and random hexamers. Amplification bias was assessed with a synthetic immune receptor repertoire, and residual bias was removed computationally. Per the original workflow: After raw reads were preprocessed to remove errors, the CDR3 was defined following IMGT conventions as running from the conserved cysteine to phenylalanine. Clonality was calculated as 1 minus Shannon entropy normalized by log2 of the number of productive unique TCRs. Whether each scalp clone was CD4 or CD8 was inferred by checking scalp TCRbeta sequences against the CD4 and CD8 repertoires from sorted blood. Imported from immuneACCESS, the table was reduced by TCRdb to in-frame sequences with V and J called. These copies leave out some clones; in studies compared against another copy, an unresolved V gene accounts for under half, and the cause of the remainder is not known. V and J calls and clone size are copied from that table; D and trimming were computed from the DNA. In this sample the table shows some 240,000 clones, under 75% of which occur a single time. Together, the top ten hold about 1.6% of the sample.

Interpreted using the paper, the time point label stands for: around 29 days on oral tofacitinib. The sample's treatment or condition label, in plain terms: oral pan-JAK inhibitor, 5-10 mg twice daily. Lesional scalp punch biopsies and peripheral blood were obtained from alopecia areata patients. PBMCs were isolated by density centrifugation and stained for CD3, CD4 and CD8, and CD4+ and CD8+ T cells were sorted on a FACSAria. This clone was observed a few times. Which antigen it targets is not known. No base qualities exist here, and no much larger clone lies one base off it. As encoded in the germline V gene, CDR1 is SQVTM while CDR2 is ANQGSEA. Relative to germline, V is 1 base shorter and J is 1 base shorter, with 16 bases between their ends. From the cysteine through the phenylalanine, the CDR3 covers 16 amino acids. Just CDR3 DNA is preserved here, 48 bases in frame from base 1.

The material was CD4+ T cells sorted from blood, obtained at week 4, from a patient treated with tofacitinib. This TCR was sampled from a human donor with alopecia areata. The rearrangement combines TRBV29-1 with TRBJ1-2; the D gene identity is not certain. CDR3 reads: CSVEGSRELINYGYTF. The nucleotides are TGCAGCGTTGAAGGATCGAGGGAGTTGATTAACTATGGCTACACCTTC.